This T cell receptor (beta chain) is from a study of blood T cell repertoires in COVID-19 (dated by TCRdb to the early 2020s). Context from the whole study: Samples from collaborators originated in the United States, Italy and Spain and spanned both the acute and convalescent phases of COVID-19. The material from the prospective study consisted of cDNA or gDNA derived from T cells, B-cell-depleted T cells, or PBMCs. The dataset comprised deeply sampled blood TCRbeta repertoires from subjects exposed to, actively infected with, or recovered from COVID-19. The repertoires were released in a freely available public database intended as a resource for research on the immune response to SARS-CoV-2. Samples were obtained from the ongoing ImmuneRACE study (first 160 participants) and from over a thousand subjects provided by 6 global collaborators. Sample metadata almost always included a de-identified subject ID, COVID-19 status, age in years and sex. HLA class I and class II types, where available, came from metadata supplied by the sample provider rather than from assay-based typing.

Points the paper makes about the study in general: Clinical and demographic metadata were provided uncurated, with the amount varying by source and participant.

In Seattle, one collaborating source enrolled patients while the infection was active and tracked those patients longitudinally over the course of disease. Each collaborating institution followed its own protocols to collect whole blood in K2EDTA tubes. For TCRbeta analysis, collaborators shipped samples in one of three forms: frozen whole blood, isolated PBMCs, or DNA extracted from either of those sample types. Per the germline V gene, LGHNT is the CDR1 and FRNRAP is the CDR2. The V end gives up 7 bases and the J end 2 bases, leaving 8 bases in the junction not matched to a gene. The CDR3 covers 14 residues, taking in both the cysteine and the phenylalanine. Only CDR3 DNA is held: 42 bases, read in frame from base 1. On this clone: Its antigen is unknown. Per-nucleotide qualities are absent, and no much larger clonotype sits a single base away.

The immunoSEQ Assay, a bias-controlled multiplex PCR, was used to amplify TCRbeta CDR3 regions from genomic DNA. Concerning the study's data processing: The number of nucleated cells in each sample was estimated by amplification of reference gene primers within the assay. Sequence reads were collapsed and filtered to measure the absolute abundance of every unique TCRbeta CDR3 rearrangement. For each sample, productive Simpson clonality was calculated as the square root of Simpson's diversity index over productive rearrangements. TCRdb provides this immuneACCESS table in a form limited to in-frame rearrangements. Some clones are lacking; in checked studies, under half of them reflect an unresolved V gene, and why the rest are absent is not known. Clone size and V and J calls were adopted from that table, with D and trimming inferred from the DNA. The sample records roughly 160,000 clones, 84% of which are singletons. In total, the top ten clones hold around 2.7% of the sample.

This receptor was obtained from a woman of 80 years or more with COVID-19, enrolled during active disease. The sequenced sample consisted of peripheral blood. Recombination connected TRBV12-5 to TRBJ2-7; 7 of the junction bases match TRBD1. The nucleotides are TGTGCTAGTGCCGATGACAGGGTGCCCTACGAGCAGTACTTC. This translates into CASADDRVPYEQYF.